This paragraph covers one T cell receptor beta chain sequence. The repertoire was sequenced with immunoSEQ multiplex PCR; TCRdb's copy has only in-frame clones and lacks some. This sample has around 95,000 clones; 80% to 95% occur once, and the top ten carry more than 1.5%. The data originate from a study of T cell changes during pregnancy in multiple sclerosis. The CDR3 is 13 residues long. Per the germline V gene, CDR1 is LNHDA and CDR2 is SQIVND (reference sequence). V shed 6 bases and J shed 3 bases, with 9 bases lying between them. Here the sequenced sample was peripheral blood, taken after pregnancy. The origin of this receptor is a female donor with multiple sclerosis, enrolled in a pregnancy study. This chain uses TRBV19 with TRBJ1-3; D remains ambiguous. The CDR3, as DNA: TGTGCCAGTAGCCATCCCAATGGAAACACCATATATTTT. It specifies CASSHPNGNTIYF.